This TCR beta chain was sequenced in a study of CD8 T cells in ankylosing spondylitis. Notes on the study in general: Earlier work had already found some motif variants in reactive arthritis synovial fluid and blood. Clones linked to disease, bearing a CD8+ phenotype, were relatively rare in peripheral blood. Reportedly, significant enrichment of disease-linked clones occurred in matched ankylosing spondylitis synovial fluid. Ankylosing spondylitis blood appeared to carry a characteristic TCR beta motif of several highly homologous variants.

TCRdb recomputed calls from the 5' RACE reads with MiXCR, one row per CDR3 protein. This table has roughly 40,000 distinct CDR3 sequences, over 3.5% appearing once. This clonotype came up a few times. Its specificity is unknown. Sequencing used blood, either unsorted or a sorted T cell fraction (not recorded which). The clonotype was recovered from a female donor with ankylosing spondylitis or in good health (not recorded which).

The CDR3 is CASSPPGSGYQETQYF. CDR3 DNA sequence: TGTGCCAGCAGCCCTCCGGGTAGCGGGTATCAAGAGACCCAGTACTTC. This chain connects TRBV9 to TRBJ2-5, with 7 bases fitting TRBD2. Germline-derived CDR1 and CDR2 are SGDLS and YYNGEE. With 4 bases clipped from V and 2 bases from J, the junction kept 11 bases outside the gene matches. The CDR3 has 16 amino acids.